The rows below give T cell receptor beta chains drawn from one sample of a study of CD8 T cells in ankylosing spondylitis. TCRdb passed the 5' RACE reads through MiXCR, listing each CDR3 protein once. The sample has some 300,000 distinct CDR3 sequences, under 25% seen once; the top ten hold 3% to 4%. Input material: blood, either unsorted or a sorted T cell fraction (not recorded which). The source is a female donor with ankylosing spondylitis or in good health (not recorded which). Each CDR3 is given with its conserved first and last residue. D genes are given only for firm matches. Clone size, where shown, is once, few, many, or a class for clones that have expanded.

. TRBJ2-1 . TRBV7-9 CASSRPWDRAWDNEQFF TGTGCCAGCAGTCGACCCTGGGACCGAGCCTGGGACAATGAGCAGTTCTTC
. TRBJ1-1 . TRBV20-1 CSALGAGVNTEAFF TGCAGTGCCTTAGGGGCCGGCGTGAACACTGAAGCTTTCTTT
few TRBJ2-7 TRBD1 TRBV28 CASSLGTGGINYEQYF TGTGCCAGCAGTTTGGGGACAGGGGGCATCAACTACGAGCAGTACTTC
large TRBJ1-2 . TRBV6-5 CASSPGRGLYGYTF TGTGCCAGCAGCCCTGGTAGGGGATTATATGGCTACACCTTC
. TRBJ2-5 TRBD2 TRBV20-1 CSATLSGRVETQYF TGCAGTGCTACCCTGAGCGGGAGGGTTGAGACCCAGTACTTC
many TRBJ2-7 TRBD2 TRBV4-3 CASSQEGTSGNEQYF TGCGCCAGCAGCCAAGAGGGGACTAGCGGGAACGAGCAGTACTTC
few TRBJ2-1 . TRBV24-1 CATSGLREEQFF TGTGCCACCAGTGGCCTTAGGGAGGAGCAGTTCTTC
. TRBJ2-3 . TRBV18 CASSNAARTDTQYF TGTGCCAGCTCAAACGCCGCCCGCACAGATACGCAGTATTTT
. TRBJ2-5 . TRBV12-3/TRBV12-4 CASSLQTSPPTETQYF TGTGCCAGCAGTTTACAGACCTCCCCCCCAACCGAGACCCAGTACTTC
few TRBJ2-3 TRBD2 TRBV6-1 CSTLVHSGSSDTQYF TGTTCTACTCTGGTGCATAGCGGGAGTTCAGATACGCAGTATTTT
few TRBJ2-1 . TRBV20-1 CSALDRFYNEQFF TGCAGTGCTTTGGACAGATTCTACAATGAGCAGTTCTTC
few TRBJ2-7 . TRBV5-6 CASSLDPSYEQYF TGTGCCAGCAGCTTGGACCCTTCCTACGAGCAGTACTTC
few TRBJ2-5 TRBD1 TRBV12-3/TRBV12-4 CASRTTKTGDGETQYF TGTGCCAGCAGAACTACGAAGACAGGGGATGGGGAGACCCAGTACTTC
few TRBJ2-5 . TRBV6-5 CASSGKETQYF TGTGCCAGCTCAGGGAAAGAGACCCAGTACTTC
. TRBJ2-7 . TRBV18 CASSTSGHYEQYF TGTGCCAGCTCAACCAGCGGGCACTACGAGCAGTACTTC
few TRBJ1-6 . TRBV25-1 CASSVDLGNSPLHF TGTGCCAGCAGTGTCGACCTGGGAAATTCACCCCTCCACTTT
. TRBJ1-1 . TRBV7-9 CASSPSDLITNTEAFF TGTGCCAGCAGCCCTTCAGACTTAATAACGAACACTGAAGCTTTCTTT
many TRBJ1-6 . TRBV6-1 CASRSGQTNSPLHF TGTGCCAGCAGATCCGGACAGACCAATTCACCCCTCCACTTT
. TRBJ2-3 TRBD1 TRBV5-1 CASSLTFLGQGKADTQYF TGCGCCAGCAGCTTGACCTTCCTGGGACAGGGAAAAGCAGATACGCAGTATTTT
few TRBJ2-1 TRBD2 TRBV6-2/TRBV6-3 CAVRGLVWGEQFF TGTGCCGTACGGGGACTAGTGTGGGGTGAGCAGTTCTTC
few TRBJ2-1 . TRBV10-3 CAISADSGSLFF TGTGCCATCAGCGCGGATAGCGGCTCTTTGTTCTTC
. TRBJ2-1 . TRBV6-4 CARVGGSHLSYNEQFF TGTGCCAGGGTCGGGGGATCCCATCTGTCCTACAATGAGCAGTTCTTC
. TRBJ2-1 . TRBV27 CASSFDAGYNEQFF TGTGCCAGCAGTTTCGATGCGGGCTACAATGAGCAGTTCTTC
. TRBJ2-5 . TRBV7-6 CASSLASPGRVGETQYF TGTGCCAGCAGCTTAGCGTCCCCCGGGCGGGTGGGAGAGACCCAGTACTTC
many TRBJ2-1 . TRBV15 CATSIPALYNEQFF TGTGCCACCAGCATCCCGGCGCTATACAATGAGCAGTTCTTC
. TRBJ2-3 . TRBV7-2 CASSFDGRATDTQYF TGTGCCAGCAGCTTTGACGGGAGAGCGACAGATACGCAGTATTTT
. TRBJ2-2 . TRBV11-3 CASSLGGGATPGELFF TGTGCCAGCAGCTTAGGAGGCGGCGCCACTCCCGGGGAGCTGTTTTTT
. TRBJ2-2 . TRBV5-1 CASGGAAANTGELFF TGCGCCAGCGGGGGGGCGGCCGCGAACACCGGGGAGCTGTTTTTT
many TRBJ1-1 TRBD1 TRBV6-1 CASSRRQGVTEAFF TGTGCCAGCAGCCGAAGACAGGGGGTGACTGAAGCTTTCTTT
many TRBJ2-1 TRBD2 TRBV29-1 CSVVGGTSYNEQFF TGCAGCGTTGTGGGGGGGACCTCCTACAATGAGCAGTTCTTC
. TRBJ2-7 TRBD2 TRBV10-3 CAIGGLAGVGEQYF TGTGCCATCGGGGGACTAGCGGGAGTGGGAGAGCAGTACTTC
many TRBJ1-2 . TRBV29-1 CSVAGMRGYGYTF TGCAGCGTTGCTGGAATGCGCGGCTATGGCTACACCTTC
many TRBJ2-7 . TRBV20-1 CSARDGSVLSEQYF TGCAGTGCTAGAGACGGTTCGGTCCTCTCCGAGCAGTACTTC
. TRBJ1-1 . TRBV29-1 CSVSDRSTEAFF TGCAGCGTTTCCGACAGGTCCACTGAAGCTTTCTTT
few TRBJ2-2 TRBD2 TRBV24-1 CATTSASGELFF TGTGCCACAACTAGCGCAAGCGGGGAGCTGTTTTTT
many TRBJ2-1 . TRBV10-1 CASSEDRARRDNEQFF TGCGCCAGCAGTGAGGACCGGGCTAGGCGGGACAATGAGCAGTTCTTC
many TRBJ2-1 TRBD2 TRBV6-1 CASRPTSGRLNEQFF TGTGCCAGCAGGCCCACTAGCGGGAGGTTGAATGAGCAGTTCTTC
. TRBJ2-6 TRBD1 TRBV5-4 CASSWTGGSGANVLTF TGTGCCAGCAGCTGGACAGGTGGCTCTGGGGCCAACGTCCTGACTTTC
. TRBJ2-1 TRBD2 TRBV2 CASSPRTSGAYNEQFF TGTGCCAGCAGCCCTCGGACTAGCGGAGCTTACAATGAGCAGTTCTTC
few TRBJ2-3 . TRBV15 CATSSRGDTQYF TGTGCCACCAGCAGCCGGGGGGATACGCAGTATTTT
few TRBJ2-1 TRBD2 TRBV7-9 CASSLGRLAENYNEQFF TGTGCCAGCAGTCTCGGTCGACTAGCGGAAAACTACAATGAGCAGTTCTTC
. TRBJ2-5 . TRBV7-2 CASSPRRTQETQYF TGTGCCAGCAGCCCGCGACGGACCCAAGAGACCCAGTACTTC
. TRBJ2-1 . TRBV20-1 CSARRIGYNEQFF TGCAGTGCTAGGCGGATCGGGTATAATGAGCAGTTCTTC